Shown below are 24 T cell receptor beta chains from a single sample sequenced in a study of blood T cell repertoires in COVID-19. Profiling relied on immunoSEQ multiplex PCR, and the TCRdb table lists in-frame clones only, not all of them. The repertoire holds 260,000 or so clones, with roughly four fifths as singletons. Sequences were obtained from peripheral blood. The receptor set was obtained from a woman aged 70-85 years with acute or convalescent COVID-19.

This chain links TRBV15 with TRBJ2-1; 8 nucleotides match TRBD1. V gave up 8 bases and J gave up 14 bases; unmatched junction bases: 14. Germline values: CDR1 LNHNV, CDR2 YYDKDF (reference sequence). There are 13 residues in the CDR3. CDR3 DNA: TGTGCCACCCGCCGGGGAAGAGAGACAGGGGAGTTCTTC. It encodes CATRRGRETGEFF. The full variable domain, with the rest looked up from reference TRBV15 and TRBJ2-1, is DAMVIQNPRYQVTQFGKPVTLSCSQTLNHNVMYWYQQKSSQAPKLLFHYYDKDFNNEADTPDNFQSRRPNTSFCFLDIRSPGLGDTAMYLCATRRGRETGEFFGPGTRLTVL.

This chain links TRBV29-1 with TRBJ2-7; TRBD1 might be the D (5 bases). This CDR3 is built from 13 residues. CDR1 is SQVTM and CDR2 is ANQGSEA in the germline V gene. Trimming removed 1 base at V and 6 bases at J, with 13 bases between. CDR3 region: CSVEGPGLGEQYF. CDR3 bases: TGCAGCGTTGAAGGTCCAGGGCTTGGCGAGCAGTACTTC.

The CDR3 loop reads CATSRGDEQYF. The CDR3 bases are TGTGCCACCAGCAGAGGAGACGAGCAGTACTTC. The chain combines TRBV15 with TRBJ2-7; no definite D call. The germline V and J ends were trimmed by 1 base and 5 bases, with 3 bases remaining between them. Germline V CDR1 and CDR2: LNHNV, YYDKDF (reference sequence). This CDR3 region has 11 residues.

This chain joins TRBV7-9 and TRBJ2-7, with 10 bases aligning to TRBD1. CDR1 and CDR2 (germline): SEHNR, FQNEAQ (reference sequence). The CDR3 runs to 15 residues. The trim removed 5 bases at V and 7 bases at J, leaving 11 bases unmatched. In nucleotides, the CDR3 is TGTGCCAGCAGCATAGGGGACAGGGGAACGGAGGAGCAGTACTTC. Protein: CASSIGDRGTEEQYF.

The rearrangement links TRBV6-5 to TRBJ1-5; TRBD1 aligns across 9 bases. J lost 4 bases, V lost 4 bases, and 5 bases had no gene match. CDR3 size: 15 residues. CDR1 is MNHEY, CDR2 SVGAGI, per germline. The CDR3 reads CASSSYGTGNQPQHF. The CDR3 bases are TGTGCCAGCAGTTCCTACGGGACAGGGAATCAGCCCCAGCATTTT.

The V and J genes are TRBV6-5 and TRBJ2-3; 12 nucleotides agree with TRBD2. V shed 8 bases and J 6 bases; nucleotides not matched to a gene: 9. Germline V gives CDR1 MNHEY, CDR2 SVGAGI. The CDR3 extends over 15 amino acids. CDR3 DNA sequence: TGTGCCAGCCGGACTAGCGGGGCCCACAGGGATACGCAGTATTTT. Translated: CASRTSGAHRDTQYF.

The V and J genes are TRBV27 and TRBJ2-1; 9 positions agree with TRBD2. Germline CDR1 and CDR2: MNHEY and SMNVEV (reference sequence). The CDR3 is 19 residues long. The V gene end was trimmed by 2 bases and the J gene end by 0 bases; junction bases not matched to a gene: 11. CDR3 sequence reads: CASSLRGGGASSSYNEQFF. The CDR3 coding sequence is TGTGCCAGCAGTTTACGCGGCGGGGGGGCCTCCAGCTCCTACAATGAGCAGTTCTTC.

The genes are TRBV6-6 and TRBJ1-5, with 8 bases identical to TRBD1. The junction had 7 bases not matched to a gene; V was cut back by 7 bases and J by 5 bases. The CDR3 is made up of 14 amino acids. CDR1 is MNHNY and CDR2 is SVGAGI in the germline V gene (reference sequence). CDR3 in amino acids: CASMGQGAHQPQHF. The CDR3 DNA reads as TGTGCCAGCATGGGCCAGGGGGCTCATCAGCCCCAGCATTTT.

V usage is TRBV5-1 and J usage is TRBJ1-2, with D perhaps matching TRBD1 (5 bases). Trimming took off 4 bases at V and 3 bases at J, with 13 bases between the two ends. The germline V gene encodes CDR1 SGHRS and CDR2 YFSETQ. The CDR3 spans 14 residues. DNA for the CDR3: TGCGCCAGCAGCGTTGCAGGGAAAGACTATGGCTACACCTTC. It codes for CASSVAGKDYGYTF.

The gene calls are TRBV7-2 and TRBJ2-3, with TRBD2 matching over 7 bases. The CDR3 is 15 residues long. Trimming at V came to 3 bases and at J to 7 bases, leaving 10 bases not matched to a gene. Germline-derived CDR1 and CDR2 are SGHTA and FQGNSA. The CDR3 DNA reads as TGTGCCAGCAGCTTGGCTCCCGGGGGAGGGAATACGCAGTATTTT. It codes for CASSLAPGGGNTQYF.

The chain joins TRBV2 to TRBJ2-6; D is perhaps TRBD1 (5 bases). CDR3 size: 15 residues. Trimming took off 6 bases at V and 4 bases at J, with 13 bases between the two ends. Germline V gene sequence: CDR1 SNHLY, CDR2 FYNNEI. In nucleotides, the CDR3 is TGTGCCAGCAGCGACCAGGGATCCGGGGCCAACGTCCTGACTTTC. This gives the protein CASSDQGSGANVLTF.

The chain uses TRBV30 and TRBJ2-7; D is uncertain. V shed 0 bases and J shed 1 base, with 10 bases lying between them. Germline V gene sequence: CDR1 GTSNPN, CDR2 SVGIG (reference sequence). The CDR3 sequence is 14 residues long. The CDR3 DNA follows: TGTGCCTGGAGTGTACATGGCAGTTCCTACGAGCAGTACTTC. Its translation: CAWSVHGSSYEQYF.

V usage is TRBV28 and J usage is TRBJ1-1; D possibly corresponds to TRBD1 (6 bases). Germline-derived CDR1 and CDR2 are MDHEN and SYDVKM. The CDR3 totals 13 residues. V lost 3 bases, J lost 8 bases, and 13 bases lay in between. The CDR3 sequence: CASSFRTGTEAFF. The CDR3, as DNA: TGTGCCAGCAGTTTCAGGACCGGGACAGAAGCTTTCTTT.

This clone was observed a handful of times. The V gene is TRBV27, the J gene TRBJ1-5; D unresolved. Germline values: CDR1 MNHEY, CDR2 SMNVEV (reference sequence). CDR3 length: 14 residues. Trimming removed 3 bases at V and 2 bases at J, with 8 bases between. The CDR3 nucleotides read TGTGCCAGCAGTTTTTTACAAGGCAATCAGCCCCAGCATTTT. It yields the protein CASSFLQGNQPQHF.

This sequence joins TRBV6-1 and TRBJ1-6, with a weak D call TRBD1 (5 bases). The germline V gene has CDR1 MNHNS and CDR2 SASEGT. The V gene lost 2 bases and the J gene lost 4 bases, with 9 bases spanning the gap. This CDR3 is built from 15 residues. The CDR3 reads CASSELSGYNSPLHF. CDR3 nucleotides: TGTGCCAGCAGTGAACTGTCAGGGTATAATTCACCCCTCCACTTT.

The chain uses TRBV9 and TRBJ1-1; TRBD1 matches at 8 bases. With V trimmed by 4 bases and J by 10 bases, 6 bases remained unmatched. CDR1 and CDR2 (germline): SGDLS, YYNGEE. This CDR3 is 12 amino acids long. The CDR3 nucleotides are TGTGCCAGCAGCCAAGACAGGGGCGGAGCTTTCTTT. Translation: CASSQDRGGAFF.

For this clone: In the same sample, other DNA sequences code for this CDR3. This sequence joins TRBV15 and TRBJ1-6; 7 bases fit TRBD1. V was clipped by 3 bases and J by 7 bases; unmatched bases: 3. The V gene's germline CDR1 is LNHNV and CDR2 YYDKDF (reference sequence). The CDR3 consists of 14 residues. Written as DNA, the CDR3 is TGTGCCACCAGCAGGGGACAGCCCAATTCACCCCTCCACTTT. Translating it yields CATSRGQPNSPLHF.

The genes are TRBV27 and TRBJ1-2; TRBD1 matches 8 bases. The junction had 5 bases not matched to a gene; V was cut back by 6 bases and J by 5 bases. CDR3 length: 13 residues. Germline values: CDR1 MNHEY, CDR2 SMNVEV (reference sequence). CDR3 sequence (DNA): TGTGCCAGCAGACCGACAGGGGAGTATGGCTACACCTTC. This codes for CASRPTGEYGYTF.

The chain combines TRBV6-5 with TRBJ1-5; D is perhaps TRBD1 (5 bases). Trimming pared 9 bases from V and 6 bases from J, leaving 15 bases between. CDR1 MNHEY and CDR2 SVGAGI come from the germline V gene. CDR3 length equals 13 residues. The CDR3: CASRGEAPQPQHF. The CDR3 nucleotides read TGTGCCAGTCGGGGGGAGGCGCCTCAGCCCCAGCATTTT.

This chain uses TRBV2 with TRBJ1-1; D unresolved. CDR1 SNHLY and CDR2 FYNNEI come from the germline V gene. The CDR3 totals 12 residues. V lost 6 bases to trimming and J lost 9 bases, with 14 bases between them. This CDR3 is CASRIKRDQAFF. The CDR3 DNA reads as TGTGCCAGCAGAATTAAACGGGATCAAGCTTTCTTT.

This chain's CDR3 is CASSQEGTGPRNEQYF. CDR3 coding DNA: TGTGCCAGCAGCCAAGAAGGGACAGGGCCTCGCAACGAGCAGTACTTC. V is TRBV4-2 and J is TRBJ2-7; TRBD1 matches at 9 bases. CDR3 length: 16 amino acids. Per germline, CDR1 LGHNA and CDR2 YNFKEQ. V lost 0 bases to trimming and J lost 5 bases; unmatched junction nucleotides: 8.

CDR3 DNA: TGTGCCAGCAGACCCCACGGAGGGAGCAATCAGCCCCAGCATTTT. Protein: CASRPHGGSNQPQHF. The chain is built from TRBV27 and TRBJ1-5; D gene unclear. Trimming left V 6 bases short and J 1 base short, with 13 bases between. The CDR3 is 15 amino acids. Germline loops: CDR1 MNHEY, CDR2 SMNVEV (reference sequence).

The gene calls are TRBV4-1 and TRBJ1-6; a possible D gene is TRBD1 (5 bases). The V gene's germline CDR1 is MGHRA and CDR2 YSYEKL. With 0 bases removed from V and 7 bases from J, the gap between germline ends came to 7 bases. There are 14 residues in the CDR3. CDR3 DNA sequence: TGCGCCAGCAGCCAAGACAGGGCGAATTCACCCCTCCACTTT. This sequence encodes CASSQDRANSPLHF.

The V and J genes are TRBV11-2 and TRBJ2-1, with TRBD2 identical over 8 bases. The germline CDR1 and CDR2 sequences are SGHAT and FQNNGV. V lost 5 bases to trimming and J lost 3 bases; unmatched junction nucleotides: 9. This CDR3 has 16 amino acids. DNA of the CDR3: TGTGCCAGCAGCCTCCTGGGCGGGGGGAACTACAATGAGCAGTTCTTC. It yields the protein CASSLLGGGNYNEQFF. The variable domain in full, completed from reference TRBV11-2 and TRBJ2-1, reads EAGVAQSPRYKIIEKRQSVAFWCNPISGHATLYWYQQILGQGPKLLIQFQNNGVVDDSQLPKDRFSAERLKGVDSTLKIQPAKLEDSAVYLCASSLLGGGNYNEQFFGPGTRLTVL.